In this sample, the clone carrying this T cell receptor (beta chain) turned up once. Its matching antigen is unknown. Data came from immunoSEQ multiplex PCR; TCRdb stores just in-frame clones and leaves some out. Among about 24,000 clones listed, 65% to 80% were seen once. Deletions cut 2 bases from V and 0 bases from J, with 10 bases between. The CDR3 is 15 residues long. Germline CDR1 is SGHRS and CDR2 is YFSETQ. These data come from a study of vaccination effects on CD4 cells after COVID-19. Looking at the study overall: Two doses of either BNT162b2 or mRNA-1273 were given to each participant.

Before sequencing took place, the ViraFEST assay used viral peptide pools to expand antigen-specific CD4+ T cells. Following an approximately ten-day culture, CD4+ T cells were purified. The study found no prior SARS-CoV-2 infection in the vaccine recipients, who tested negative for nucleocapsid antibodies. Half of the medium was exchanged for IL-2 medium on both days 3 and 7. General study findings and limits: Cross-reactivity with common cold coronaviruses was shown by only 1 of 255 vaccine-induced clones in healthy vaccinees. Marked clonal contraction of infection- and vaccine-induced clones was seen late after vaccination.

The source is a human donor who received a COVID-19 vaccine. The rearrangement links TRBV5-1 to TRBJ2-3; no reliable D call. Specimen: CD4+ T cells from PBMCs cultured with HCoV-NL63 spike peptides, collected before COVID-19 vaccination. CDR3 in DNA: TGCGCCAGCAGCTTATCGGGCTATAGCACAGATACGCAGTATTTT. Its protein product is CASSLSGYSTDTQYF. The entire variable domain, with the rest obtained from reference TRBV5-1 and TRBJ2-3, is as follows: KAGVTQTPRYLIKTRGQQVTLSCSPISGHRSVSWYQQTPGQGLQFLFEYFSETQRNKGNFPGRFSGRQFSNSRSEMNVSTLELGDSALYLCASSLSGYSTDTQYFGPGTRLTVL.